This entry lists 7 T cell receptor beta chains sequenced from one sample in a study of blood T cell repertoires in COVID-19. TCRdb keeps only in-frame clones here, not all; method: immunoSEQ multiplex PCR. In the table there are around 54,000 clones, about four fifths of which are singletons. Sequencing was carried out using peripheral blood. The source of these receptors is a woman aged 55-69 years with acute or convalescent COVID-19.

This chain joins TRBV5-8 and TRBJ2-1; 10 bases line up with TRBD2. V was clipped by 3 bases and J by 3 bases; unmatched bases: 3. The CDR3 totals 15 residues. Germline lookup yields CDR1 SGHTS and CDR2 YDEGEE. The CDR3 here is CASSYSGRSYNEQFF. Written as DNA, the CDR3 is TGTGCCAGCAGCTATAGCGGGAGGAGCTACAATGAGCAGTTCTTC.

This chain uses TRBV5-1 with TRBJ1-6, with TRBD1 matching 8 bases. Germline V gene sequence: CDR1 SGHRS, CDR2 YFSETQ. The CDR3 consists of 15 residues. Trimming at V came to 0 bases and at J to 11 bases, leaving 7 bases not matched to a gene. The CDR3 protein is CASSLGSGGRTPLHF. Here the CDR3 DNA reads TGCGCCAGCAGCTTGGGCTCAGGGGGCCGGACACCCCTCCACTTT.

The chain recombines TRBV11-3 with TRBJ2-3; 8 nucleotides line up with TRBD2. The CDR3 totals 16 residues. V was pared by 5 bases and J by 4 bases, with 11 bases of the junction left unmatched. Germline CDR1 reads SGHNT; CDR2 reads YENEEA. CDR3 loop: CASSPRGALGADTQYF. The CDR3 nucleotides read TGTGCCAGCAGCCCGCGGGGGGCCCTAGGGGCAGATACGCAGTATTTT. Supplemented by reference TRBV11-3 and TRBJ2-3, the full variable domain reads EAGVVQSPRYKIIEKKQPVAFWCNPISGHNTLYWYLQNLGQGPELLIRYENEEAVDDSQLPKDRFSAERLKGVDSTLKIQPAELGDSAVYLCASSPRGALGADTQYFGPGTRLTVL.

V is TRBV5-8 and J is TRBJ1-6, with D perhaps matching TRBD1 (6 bases). V lost 0 bases and J 6 bases, leaving 10 bases between the germline ends. The CDR3 totals 15 residues. CDR1 and CDR2 from the germline V gene are SGHTS and YDEGEE. This CDR3 reads CASSLDAGVNSPLHF. The CDR3 nucleotides read TGTGCCAGCAGCTTGGACGCAGGGGTTAATTCACCCCTCCACTTT.

In its sample, this clone was seen once. This chain connects TRBV23-1 to TRBJ1-4; the match to TRBD1 covers 7 bases. TRBV23-1 is noted as an ORF with a role that remains uncertain. The CDR3 runs to 17 residues. V lost 6 bases, J lost 4 bases, and 14 bases stayed unmatched. This CDR3 is CASRTSLGQSLNEKLFF. For the CDR3, the DNA is TGCGCCAGCAGAACCTCCCTGGGACAGAGTCTTAATGAAAAACTGTTTTTT.

The V gene is TRBV5-1, the J gene TRBJ2-1, with no clear D. CDR1 is SGHRS and CDR2 is YFSETQ in the germline V gene. V was shortened by 7 bases and J by 5 bases, with 22 bases between the two germline ends. The CDR3 has 16 amino acids. CDR3 sequence reads: CASSRIEVSLNNEQFF. The CDR3 coding sequence is TGCGCCAGCTCCCGCATAGAGGTCTCCTTAAACAATGAGCAGTTCTTC.

The genes are TRBV7-8 and TRBJ2-5; unclear D gene. Looked up from germline, CDR1 is SGHVS and CDR2 is FQNEAQ. This CDR3 contains 13 residues. The V gene lost 4 bases and the J gene lost 1 base, with 7 bases spanning the gap. The chain's CDR3 is CASSSRFQETQYF. The CDR3 region has the DNA TGTGCCAGCAGCTCCCGGTTCCAAGAGACCCAGTACTTC. Full variable domain (remainder filled in from reference TRBV7-8 and TRBJ2-5): GAGVSQSPRYKVAKRGQDVALRCDPISGHVSLFWYQQALGQGPEFLTYFQNEAQLDKSGLPSDRFFAERPEGSVSTLKIQRTQQEDSAVYLCASSSRFQETQYFGPGTRLLVL.